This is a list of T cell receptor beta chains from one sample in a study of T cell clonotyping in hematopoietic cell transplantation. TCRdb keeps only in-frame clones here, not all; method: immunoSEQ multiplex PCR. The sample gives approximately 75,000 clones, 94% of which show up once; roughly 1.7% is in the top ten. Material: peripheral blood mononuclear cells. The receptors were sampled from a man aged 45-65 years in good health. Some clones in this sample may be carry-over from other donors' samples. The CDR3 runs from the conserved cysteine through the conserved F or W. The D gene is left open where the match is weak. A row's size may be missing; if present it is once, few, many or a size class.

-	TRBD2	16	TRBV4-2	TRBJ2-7	CASSQDELAGGSGQYF	TGTGCCAGCAGCCAAGACGAACTAGCGGGAGGATCCGGGCAGTACTTC
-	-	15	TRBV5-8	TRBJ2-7	CASSLLTAAYYEQYF	TGTGCCAGCAGCTTGCTAACAGCAGCCTACTACGAGCAGTACTTC
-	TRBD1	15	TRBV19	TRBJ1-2	CASSTQRTGDYGYTF	TGTGCCAGTAGTACGCAACGGACAGGCGACTATGGCTACACCTTC
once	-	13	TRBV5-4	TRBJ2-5	CASSEGTEETQYF	TGTGCCAGCAGCGAGGGGACTGAAGAGACCCAGTACTTC
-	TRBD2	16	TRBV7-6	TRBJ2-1	CASSLVGGLGGTEQFF	TGTGCCAGCAGCTTAGTGGGCGGGCTCGGGGGGACTGAGCAGTTCTTC
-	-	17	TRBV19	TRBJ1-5	CASTPGGLGYSNQPQHF	TGTGCCAGTACCCCGGGTGGGTTGGGTTATAGCAATCAGCCCCAGCATTTT
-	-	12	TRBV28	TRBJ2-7	CASTTVSYEQYF	TGTGCCAGCACCACAGTTTCCTACGAGCAGTACTTC
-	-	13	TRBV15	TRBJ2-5	CATQRDGKETQYF	TGTGCCACCCAGAGGGACGGCAAAGAGACCCAGTACTTC
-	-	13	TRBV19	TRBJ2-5	CASSTPPRETQYF	TGTGCCAGTAGTACCCCTCCGCGGGAGACCCAGTACTTC
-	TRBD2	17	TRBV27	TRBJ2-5	CASSPARGLAVQETQYF	TGTGCCAGCAGCCCCGCCCGGGGACTAGCGGTACAAGAGACCCAGTACTTC
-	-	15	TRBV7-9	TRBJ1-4	CASSPGAMGREKLFF	TGTGCCAGCAGCCCTGGAGCAATGGGTCGTGAAAAACTGTTTTTT
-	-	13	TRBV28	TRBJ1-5	CASTSTYNQPQHF	TGTGCCAGCACCAGCACCTACAATCAGCCCCAGCATTTT
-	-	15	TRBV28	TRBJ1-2	CASTTSGGRIYGYTF	TGTGCCAGCACCACCTCGGGGGGGCGGATCTATGGCTACACCTTC
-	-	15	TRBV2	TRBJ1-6	CASSENPGLNSPLHF	TGTGCCAGCAGTGAAAACCCGGGTTTGAATTCACCCCTCCACTTT
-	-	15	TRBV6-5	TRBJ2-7	CASSKSRDDSYEQYF	TGTGCCAGCAGTAAGAGCCGGGACGACTCCTACGAGCAGTACTTC
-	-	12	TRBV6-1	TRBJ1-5	CASRDTDQPQHF	TGTGCCAGCAGGGACACAGATCAGCCCCAGCATTTT
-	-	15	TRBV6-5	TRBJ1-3	CASRTAASSGNTIYF	TGTGCCAGCAGAACTGCCGCTAGCTCTGGAAACACCATATATTTT
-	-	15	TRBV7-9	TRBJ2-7	CASRPGGTSSYEQYF	TGTGCCAGCAGGCCTGGTGGAACTAGCTCCTACGAGCAGTACTTC
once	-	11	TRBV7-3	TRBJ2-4	CASSPLDIQYF	TGTGCCAGCAGCCCGTTGGACATTCAGTACTTC
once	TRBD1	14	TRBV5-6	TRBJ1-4	CASSWTGTNEKLFF	TGTGCCAGCAGCTGGACAGGGACTAATGAAAAACTGTTTTTT
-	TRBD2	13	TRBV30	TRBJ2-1	CAWRGRAYNEQFF	TGTGCCTGGAGGGGGAGGGCCTACAATGAGCAGTTCTTC
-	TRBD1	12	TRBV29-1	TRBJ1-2	CSVVGQGYGYTF	TGCAGCGTTGTGGGACAGGGGTATGGCTACACCTTC
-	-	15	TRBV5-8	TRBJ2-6	CASSGMNSGANVLTF	TGTGCCAGCAGCGGGATGAACTCTGGGGCCAACGTCCTGACTTTC
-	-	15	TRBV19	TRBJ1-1	CASSSRTEVNTEAFF	TGTGCCAGTAGTTCACGGACCGAGGTGAACACTGAAGCTTTCTTT
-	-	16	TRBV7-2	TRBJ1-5	CASSFYRDYSNQPQHF	TGTGCCAGCAGCTTCTACAGGGATTATAGCAATCAGCCCCAGCATTTT
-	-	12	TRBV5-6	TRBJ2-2	CASSQYTGELFF	TGTGCCAGCAGCCAATACACCGGGGAGCTGTTTTTT
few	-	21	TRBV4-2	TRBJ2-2	CASSQDRRLDSLIRNTGELFF	TGTGCCAGCAGCCAAGATAGGAGACTAGACAGTCTTATACGGAACACCGGGGAGCTGTTTTTT
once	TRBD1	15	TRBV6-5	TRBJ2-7	CASSYQGDGFYEQYF	TGTGCCAGCAGTTACCAGGGGGACGGCTTCTACGAGCAGTACTTC
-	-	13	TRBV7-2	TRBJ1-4	CASRRGLSEKLFF	TGTGCCAGCAGAAGAGGCCTGTCGGAAAAACTGTTTTTT
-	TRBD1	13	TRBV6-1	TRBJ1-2	CASSWTGPNGYTF	TGTGCCAGCAGCTGGACAGGGCCTAATGGCTACACCTTC
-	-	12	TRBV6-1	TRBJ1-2	CASSVGLDGYTF	TGTGCCAGCAGTGTCGGCCTCGATGGCTACACCTTC
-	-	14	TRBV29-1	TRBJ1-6	CSVGSGGRDSPLHF	TGCAGCGTTGGATCAGGAGGGCGGGATTCACCCCTCCACTTT
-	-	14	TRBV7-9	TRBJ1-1	CASSDVRTASEAFF	TGTGCCAGCAGCGATGTTCGGACAGCCTCAGAAGCTTTCTTT
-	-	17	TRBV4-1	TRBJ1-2	CASSHAPGRTSNYGYTF	TGCGCCAGCAGCCACGCCCCAGGTCGCACGTCTAACTATGGCTACACCTTC
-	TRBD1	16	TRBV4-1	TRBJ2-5	CASSQGSTGGRETQYF	TGCGCCAGCAGCCAAGGGTCGACAGGGGGGAGAGAGACCCAGTACTTC
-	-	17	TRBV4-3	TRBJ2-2	CASSQDPTGLRTGELFF	TGCGCCAGCAGCCAAGATCCCACGGGGCTACGAACCGGGGAGCTGTTTTTT
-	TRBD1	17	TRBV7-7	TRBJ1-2	CASSKNAGTGRRYGYTF	TGTGCTAGCAGCAAAAACGCCGGGACAGGGAGGCGCTATGGCTACACCTTC
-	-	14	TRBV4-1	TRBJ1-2	CASSLSDRLAGYTF	TGCGCCAGCAGCCTTTCAGACCGACTCGCGGGCTACACCTTC
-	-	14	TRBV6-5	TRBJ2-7	CASSEQPTHYEQYF	TGTGCCAGCAGCGAACAACCGACCCACTACGAGCAGTACTTC
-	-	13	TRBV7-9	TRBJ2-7	CASSLVLEYEQYF	TGTGCCAGCAGCTTAGTCTTAGAGTACGAGCAGTACTTC
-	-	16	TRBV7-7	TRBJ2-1	CASSLGLPPGGGEQFF	TGTGCTAGCAGCTTAGGTCTCCCCCCTGGAGGGGGCGAGCAGTTCTTC
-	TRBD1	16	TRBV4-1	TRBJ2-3	CASSQVLDRVTDTQYF	TGCGCCAGCAGCCAAGTCCTTGACAGGGTCACAGATACGCAGTATTTT
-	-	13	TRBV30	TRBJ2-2	CAWLGQNTGELFF	TGTGCCTGGCTGGGACAGAACACCGGGGAGCTGTTTTTT
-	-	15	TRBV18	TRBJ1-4	CASSPPGQRVEKLFF	TGTGCCAGCTCACCACCGGGGCAGAGGGTTGAAAAACTGTTTTTT
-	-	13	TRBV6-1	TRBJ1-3	CASEELSGNTIYF	TGTGCCAGCGAGGAGTTGTCCGGAAACACCATATATTTT